This TCR beta chain was retrieved from a study of T cell responses to AZD1222 COVID-19 vaccine (dated by TCRdb to the early 2020s). Context from the whole study: TCR sequencing was performed for fewer than 250 trial participants, of whom 200 to 220 were given two doses of AZD1222 and approximately 25 were given two doses of MenACWY control vaccine. Trial participants were enrolled by age into subgroups of 18-55, 56-69 and 70-plus years, and about 150, 27 and 61 TCR-sequenced participants, respectively, were included in these subgroups. Study-level results and caveats: Vaccine-associated CD4 TCRs spanned the whole spike protein, with dominant responses in regions 160-218 and 743-854. Reportedly, almost half of the unique spike-specific TCRs recognized epitopes lying outside the regions that are mutated in the B.1.351 and B.1.1.7 variants. In the small 56-69-year group, the increase in depth fell short of significance, most likely because of low power. Because no day 14 peak-response samples were available, repertoires were characterized only after the peak T cell response. Most participants were white British and females outnumbered males, and the authors suggested that clonal diversity may have been underestimated. Spike-specific TCR breadth and depth rose significantly after two AZD1222 doses compared with day 0 and with MenACWY recipients. Conclusions about previously exposed vaccinees are limited, since just six or seven AZD1222 recipients were seropositive for SARS-CoV-2 at baseline.

This sample's time point label indicates: about 28 days (+/-7) after the second vaccine dose. Because spike-specific TCR depth and breadth did not differ between the two schedules, AZD1222 recipients who got a second dose at roughly 4 weeks were pooled with those who got a second dose at roughly 12 weeks. Vaccinee samples came from UK trials COV001 and COV002, including a single-blind randomized controlled phase 2/3 trial of AZD1222 (ChAdOx1 nCoV-19) in healthy adults. For TCRbeta chain sequencing, PBMC samples from trial participants were taken at day 0 and at day 28 after the second dose. As concerns this clone: Its antigen is unknown. There are no base qualities to consult, and no much larger clone falls within one base.

Trimming at the junction amounts to 2 bases on V and 7 bases on J, and the germline ends lie 8 bases apart. As encoded in the germline V gene, CDR1 is MRHNA while CDR2 is SNTAGT. The CDR3, cysteine through phenylalanine, is 13 amino acids long. The sequence is cut down to CDR3 DNA, 39 bases in frame from base 1. The CDR3 regions of human TCRbeta chains were analyzed by immunosequencing. For the original study's pipeline: Repertoire TCRs were checked for matches against a reference library of SARS-CoV-2-specific TCRs that had been generated using the MIRA antigen-specificity platform. Breadth was defined as the fraction of unique TCRs that were SARS-CoV-2-associated. Depth was defined as the fraction of total T cells that were SARS-CoV-2-associated. Using the MIRA data, every spike-specific TCR was mapped to the spike region that the TCR reacted to and assigned to either a CD4 or a CD8 class. Log10-transformed breadth and depth values were compared by one-way ANOVA with Sidak's multiple comparisons tests. The table comes from immuneACCESS by way of TCRdb, which keeps in-frame sequences with V and J called. Part of the clones is missing from these tables; in studies checked, under half for an unresolved V gene and the rest for unknown reasons. V and J calls and clone size are given by that table; D and trimming were obtained from the DNA. The sample table lists 150,000 to 200,000 clones, roughly nine tenths of them with a count of one. The biggest ten clones account for nearly 3.5% of the sample.

The V and J segments used are TRBV6-4 and TRBJ2-2; the D gene is possibly TRBD1 or TRBD2, with 5 bases matching each. The source was peripheral blood, collected 28 days after the second AZD1222 dose. This clonotype originated in an adult who received the AZD1222 COVID-19 vaccine. At the DNA level, the sequence is TGTGCCAGCAGTGACGGGGACCTCGGGGAGCTGTTTTTT. It codes for CASSDGDLGELFF.